One and the same sample provided the 18 T cell receptor beta chains below, sequenced in a study of a mutant IDH1 vaccine in newly diagnosed glioma. What these receptors recognize is not known. Assay used: immunoSEQ multiplex PCR; TCRdb lists only in-frame clones, some missing. The sample yields 73,000 or so clones, 80% to 85% seen once. Time point here: week 35, safety follow-up. It was 300 ug of mutant IDH1 20-mer peptide that made up each vaccine dose, given with topical imiquimod. The starting material was PBMCs, obtained from a glioma patient whose treatment included an IDH1 peptide vaccine. These receptor sequences come from a man aged 18 to 35 with glioma.

DNA of the CDR3: TGCGCCAGCAGCGGAGGACTAGCGGCGAACACCGGGGAGCTGTTTTTT. This translates into CASSGGLAANTGELFF. This chain joins TRBV5-1 and TRBJ2-2, with TRBD2 matching 10 bases. J gave up 0 bases and V 4 bases, and 3 bases lay outside the gene matches. The CDR3 is 16 residues long. Germline CDR1 is SGHRS and CDR2 is YFSETQ.

CDR3 in amino acids: CASSSPTSGRKGATDTQYF. As DNA, the CDR3 is TGTGCCAGCAGCTCCCCGACTAGCGGGAGGAAGGGGGCCACAGATACGCAGTATTTT. The chain combines TRBV7-9 with TRBJ2-3; TRBD2 matches 13 bases. The CDR3 has 19 residues. V lost 4 bases, J lost 2 bases, and 12 bases stayed unmatched. Germline V gene sequence: CDR1 SEHNR, CDR2 FQNEAQ (reference sequence). The entire variable domain, with the rest obtained from reference TRBV7-9 and TRBJ2-3, is as follows: DTGVSQNPRHKITKRGQNVTFRCDPISEHNRLYWYRQTLGQGPEFLTYFQNEAQLEKSRLLSDRFSAERPKGSFSTLEIQRTEQGDSAMYLCASSSPTSGRKGATDTQYFGPGTRLTVL.

This sequence joins TRBV4-2 and TRBJ2-1; D is ambiguous. This CDR3 comprises 15 residues. Trimming left V 8 bases short and J 0 bases short, with 14 bases between. From germline, CDR1 is LGHNA and CDR2 YNFKEQ. This CDR3 reads CASGVVASSYNEQFF. The CDR3 DNA reads TGTGCCAGCGGGGTGGTGGCCAGCTCCTACAATGAGCAGTTCTTC.

The chain uses TRBV19 and TRBJ1-6; D gene ambiguous. Germline V lookup: CDR1 LNHDA, CDR2 SQIVND (reference sequence). Deletions cut 7 bases from V and 0 bases from J, with 10 bases between. The CDR3 runs 15 residues. In nucleotides, the CDR3 is TGTGCCAGTACGGGCCCGAGCTCCTATAATTCACCCCTCCACTTT. It specifies CASTGPSSYNSPLHF.

In DNA form, the CDR3 reads TGTGCCTGGAGTGCCCAGACGGGGGGCTACACCTTC. Translation: CAWSAQTGGYTF. The V and J genes are TRBV30 and TRBJ1-2, with D unresolved. CDR1 GTSNPN and CDR2 SVGIG come from the germline V gene (reference sequence). Trimming removed 1 base at V and 8 bases at J, with 11 bases between. The CDR3 covers 12 residues.

This clone came up once. The chain is built from TRBV4-3 and TRBJ1-1; D call uncertain. CDR1 and CDR2 (germline): LGHNA, YSLEER. This CDR3 has 16 amino acids. The V gene lost 0 bases and the J gene lost 8 bases, with 19 bases spanning the gap. The DNA for the CDR3 is TGCGCCAGCAGCCAAGATTTTTGGTCGGCGGCAGAAGAAGCTTTCTTT. Amino acid sequence: CASSQDFWSAAEEAFF.

The V call is TRBV29-1, the J call TRBJ1-2; D is ambiguous. Trimming stripped 6 bases from V and 1 base from J, with 12 bases between. Germline V lookup: CDR1 SQVTM, CDR2 ANQGSEA. This CDR3 contains 13 residues. The CDR3: CSVPKEGNYGYTF. The CDR3 bases are TGCAGCGTCCCCAAGGAGGGTAACTATGGCTACACCTTC.

The chain recombines TRBV9 with TRBJ2-5; TRBD2 matches 10 bases. The CDR3 length is 16 residues. Germline V gene sequence: CDR1 SGDLS, CDR2 YYNGEE. Trimming cost V 4 bases and J 2 bases; bases outside gene matches: 8. The CDR3 coding sequence is TGTGCCAGCAGCCCCCTAAGCGGGGGGGCGCAAGAGACCCAGTACTTC. It yields the protein CASSPLSGGAQETQYF.

The rearrangement joins TRBV2 to TRBJ1-1; TRBD1 matches 8 bases. Germline V CDR1 and CDR2: SNHLY, FYNNEI. V lost 5 bases to trimming and J lost 0 bases; unmatched junction nucleotides: 8. This CDR3 is 16 amino acids long. The DNA for the CDR3 is TGTGCCAGCAGTCATCGACAGGGGTCCTTGAACACTGAAGCTTTCTTT. Translation: CASSHRQGSLNTEAFF. The full variable domain, completed using reference TRBV2 and TRBJ1-1, is EPEVTQTPSHQVTQMGQEVILRCVPISNHLYFYWYRQILGQKVEFLVSFYNNEISEKSEIFDDQFSVERPDGSNFTLKIRSTKLEDSAMYFCASSHRQGSLNTEAFFGQGTRLTVV.

V and J are TRBV19 and TRBJ2-2; D gene unclear. Germline V gene lookup returns CDR1 LNHDA and CDR2 SQIVND (reference sequence). With 3 bases removed from V and 4 bases from J, the gap between germline ends came to 6 bases. CDR3 length equals 13 residues. The CDR3 coding sequence is TGTGCCAGTAGTATGAAACTCACCGGGGAGCTGTTTTTT. It yields the protein CASSMKLTGELFF. The full variable domain, with the rest looked up from reference TRBV19 and TRBJ2-2, is DGGITQSPKYLFRKEGQNVTLSCEQNLNHDAMYWYRQDPGQGLRLIYYSQIVNDFQKGDIAEGYSVSREKKESFPLTVTSAQKNPTAFYLCASSMKLTGELFFGEGSRLTVL.

The rearrangement uses TRBV5-4 and TRBJ1-1; D is unclear. The CDR3 contains 14 residues. The V end was cut by 0 bases, the J end by 6 bases, with 12 bases between. Per germline, CDR1 SGHNT and CDR2 YYREEE (reference sequence). CDR3 nucleotides: TGTGCCAGCAGCTTGGGGCAGACGCGCCCTGAAGCTTTCTTT. Amino acid sequence: CASSLGQTRPEAFF.

DNA for the CDR3: TGTGCCAGCAGCTTCGGGTCGAACTCTGGAAACACCATATATTTT. It is translated as CASSFGSNSGNTIYF. The gene calls are TRBV11-3 and TRBJ1-3; no firm D call. The CDR3 spans 15 residues. CDR1 and CDR2 from the germline V gene are SGHNT and YENEEA. Trimming cost V 3 bases and J 0 bases, with 9 bases left between them.

This chain joins TRBV5-1 and TRBJ2-2; 7 bases fit TRBD1. After removal of 0 bases from V and 6 bases from J, the junction contained 5 bases not matched to a gene. In germline, CDR1 is SGHRS, CDR2 YFSETQ. The CDR3 has 15 residues. CDR3 region: CASSLEGQVPGELFF. The CDR3 nucleotides read TGCGCCAGCAGCTTGGAAGGACAGGTACCCGGGGAGCTGTTTTTT.

This CDR3 is CASGQPQETQYF. The CDR3 region has the DNA TGTGCCAGCGGGCAGCCCCAAGAGACCCAGTACTTC. The chain couples TRBV5-4 to TRBJ2-5; D remains unclear. Germline-derived CDR1 and CDR2 are SGHNT and YYREEE (reference sequence). The CDR3 loop spans 12 amino acids. Trimming stripped 7 bases from V and 1 base from J, with 8 bases between.

This rearrangement joins TRBV19 to TRBJ2-2; the match to TRBD2 covers 7 bases. The CDR3 has 15 amino acids. Germline V lookup: CDR1 LNHDA, CDR2 SQIVND (reference sequence). V lost 6 bases to trimming and J lost 3 bases; unmatched junction nucleotides: 7. CDR3 protein: CASSGRLGDTGELFF. The DNA for the CDR3 is TGTGCCAGTAGCGGGAGGCTGGGGGACACCGGGGAGCTGTTTTTT.

The chain is built from TRBV5-4 and TRBJ1-4, with unresolved D. The length of the CDR3 is 14 residues. Germline V gene data show CDR1 as SGHNT and CDR2 as YYREEE (reference sequence). Trimming shortened V by 1 base and J by 7 bases, and 11 bases separated the two germline ends. The CDR3 bases are TGTGCCAGCAGCTTGAGGTTGTCCGGTGAAAAACTGTTTTTT. Protein sequence: CASSLRLSGEKLFF. The full variable domain, rest sourced from reference TRBV5-4 and TRBJ1-4, is ETGVTQSPTHLIKTRGQQVTLRCSSQSGHNTVSWYQQALGQGPQFIFQYYREEENGRGNFPPRFSGLQFPNYSSELNVNALELDDSALYLCASSLRLSGEKLFFGSGTQLSVL.

V gene TRBV19 combines with J gene TRBJ2-7, with TRBD2 as a possible D gene (5 bases). V dropped 1 base and J dropped 3 bases, with 10 bases sitting between them. The CDR3 length is 14 residues. Germline CDR1 LNHDA, CDR2 SQIVND (reference sequence). The CDR3 DNA reads TGTGCCAGTAGTATAGGAGGGAAGGGCTACGAGCAGTACTTC. This codes for CASSIGGKGYEQYF.

The chain couples TRBV6-5 to TRBJ1-5; D is unresolved. V was shortened by 9 bases and J by 1 base, with 10 bases between the two germline ends. Germline V CDR1 and CDR2: MNHEY, SVGAGI. This CDR3 is 13 amino acids long. CDR3 amino acids: CARPAISNQPQHF. The CDR3 DNA is TGTGCCAGACCCGCTATAAGCAATCAGCCCCAGCATTTT.